This T cell receptor (beta chain) originates from a study of shared clonotypes between healthy human individuals. Study-level background: The plates for each donor numbered three CD4 naive, three CD4 memory, two CD8 naive and one CD8 memory. Study-wide results and limits: Donor scarcity curtailed the genetic and exposure-history diversity represented herein.

A word on this clone: As yet, its antigen is unknown.

TCRdb's table, derived via immunoSEQ multiplex PCR, lists solely in-frame clones and lacks some. This sample has approximately 2,300,000 clones, with 85% to 95% found just once. In germline, CDR1 is SNHLY, CDR2 FYNNEI. The CDR3 sequence is 15 residues long. V trimming: 6 bases; J trimming: 5 bases; junction bases outside the gene matches: 5. Adult Caucasians living in Nashville, Tennessee made up all of the donors. The rearrangement uses TRBV2 and TRBJ2-2, with 11 bases matching TRBD2. The sample comprised naive CD4+ T cells from PBMCs. Subset described: CD45RA+ positively selected. The source is a man between 18 and 29 years old in good health. Some clones in this sample may be carry-over from other donors' samples. CDR3 protein: CASSSTSGRTGELFF. The CDR3 DNA reads TGTGCCAGCAGCTCAACTAGCGGGAGAACCGGGGAGCTGTTTTTT.